This record concerns one T cell receptor beta chain sequence. Its antigen remains undetermined. This may stem from a read error, because a much larger clone lies one nucleotide away. The cysteine opens and the phenylalanine closes a CDR3 of 11 amino acids. Just the 33-base CDR3 DNA is kept, in frame starting at base 1. The data originate from a study of CD8+CD57+ T cells in acquired aplastic anemia (dated by TCRdb to between 2017 and 2018). For the study in its entirety: Extracted DNA from sorted CD4+ and CD8+ cells averaged approximately 3 ug, ranging from roughly 0.19 to 27.4 ug. CD8+CD57+ expansion was defined as a frequency above the mean frequency observed in healthy subjects.

Findings and caveats that apply to the study as a whole: Although 25 to 30 CD8+ CDR3 sequences were shared by patients and controls, these sequences appeared highly expressed in patients and within the immunodominant clones of patients. Patients and healthy controls showed no significant difference in CD8+ Simpson's diversity (P=0.060).

Flow cytometry had shown CD8+CD57+ cell expansion in the patients selected for sequencing. Severe acquired aplastic anemia was diagnosed in all patients according to International Study of Aplastic Anemia and Agranulocytosis and Camitta criteria. No therapy had been received by the patients at the time of blood sampling. In this study, sorted CD4+ and CD8+ T cells from the blood of healthy subjects and of severe aplastic anemia patients had their TCR repertoires deep-sequenced. Patients were enrolled under clinicaltrials.gov protocols 00001620, 01623167, 00001397, 00071045, 00081523 and 00961064 in the USA. Ficoll-Paque density gradient centrifugation was used to isolate peripheral blood mononuclear cells. CD4+ and CD8+ T cells were sorted by FACS or magnetic beads before DNA extraction. TCR beta VDJ combination and CDR3 sequence profiling used genomic DNA as the template. An Illumina HiSeq 2000 was used for TCR repertoire sequencing. The paper's processing steps were these. Repertoire assessment relied on Simpson's diversity index, CDR3 size and DJ length profiles, and TRBV/TRBJ rearrangement plots. Whichever DNA sequence was most abundant in the deep sequencing data was defined as the immunodominant clone. CDR3 amino acid sequences were checked for sharing between subjects and were compared against published repertoires and the VDJdb database. The public sequencing data were trimmed at Q25 with fastp and processed into clonotypes with MiXCR by TCRdb, which kept only in-frame beta chains. Rows are combined by CDR3 protein, so each entry shows the most common genes and DNA. Clone size and V and J calls follow TCRdb, not the original study. This sample gives about 160,000 distinct CDR3 sequences in total; 47% of them show up just once. The leading ten clones occupy approximately 2.9% of the sample.

This clonotype was sampled from a human donor with aplastic anemia. Recombination joined TRBV12-3 or TRBV12-4 with TRBJ1-1; no D gene call is confident. Input material: sorted CD4+, CD8+, or CD8+CD57+ T cells (not recorded which) from PBMCs. The CDR3 region has the sequence CASSQIADAFF. At the DNA level, the sequence is TGTGCCAGCAGCCAGATCGCTGATGCTTTCTTT.